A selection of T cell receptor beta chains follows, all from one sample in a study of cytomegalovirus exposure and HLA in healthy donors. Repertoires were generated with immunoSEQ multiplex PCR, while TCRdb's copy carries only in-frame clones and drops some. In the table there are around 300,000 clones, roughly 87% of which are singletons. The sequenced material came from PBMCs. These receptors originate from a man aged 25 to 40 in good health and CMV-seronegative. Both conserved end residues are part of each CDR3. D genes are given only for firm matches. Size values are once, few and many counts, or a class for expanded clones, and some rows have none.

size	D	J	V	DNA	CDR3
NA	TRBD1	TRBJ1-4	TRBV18	TGTGCCAGCTCGTGGACAGGGGGCAGCGAAAAACTGTTTTTT	CASSWTGGSEKLFF
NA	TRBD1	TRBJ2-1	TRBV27	TGTGCCAGCGTGCGGCGGACAGGGGGCTACAATGAGCAGTTCTTC	CASVRRTGGYNEQFF
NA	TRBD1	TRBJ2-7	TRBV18	TGTGCCAGCTCACCGGGACAGGGGGCTTACGAGCAGTACTTC	CASSPGQGAYEQYF
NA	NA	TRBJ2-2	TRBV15	TGTGCCACCAGCCCGGACAGCTCGAACACCGGGGAGCTGTTTTTT	CATSPDSSNTGELFF
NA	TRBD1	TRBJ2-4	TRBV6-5	TGTGCCAGCAGCTTACCCGGGACAGGAAAAAACATTCAGTACTTC	CASSLPGTGKNIQYF
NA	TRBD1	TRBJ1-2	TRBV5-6	TGTGCCAGCAGCTTGGAGGACAGGAGCTATAACAACTATGGCTACACCTTC	CASSLEDRSYNNYGYTF
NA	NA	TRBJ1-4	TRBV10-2	TGCGCCAGCAGTGATACAGTAAATGAAAAACTGTTTTTT	CASSDTVNEKLFF
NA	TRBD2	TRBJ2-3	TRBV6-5	TGTGCCAGCAGTTACGCGGGGGAATCAGATACGCAGTATTTT	CASSYAGESDTQYF
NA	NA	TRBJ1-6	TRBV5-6	TGTGCCAGCAGCTTGGCAGGGAATTCACCCCTCCACTTT	CASSLAGNSPLHF
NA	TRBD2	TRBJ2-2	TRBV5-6	TGTGCCAGCAGCGGCGGACTAGCGGGGGCCTGGACCGGGGAGCTGTTTTTT	CASSGGLAGAWTGELFF
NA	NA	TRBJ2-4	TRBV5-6	TGTGCCAGCAGCTCTCTGGAGAACATTCAGTACTTC	CASSSLENIQYF
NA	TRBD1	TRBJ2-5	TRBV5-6	TGTGCCAGCAGTAGACAGGGAAGTGTTGAGACCCAGTACTTC	CASSRQGSVETQYF
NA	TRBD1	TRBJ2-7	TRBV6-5	TGTGCCAGCAGTTACATTGGGACAGGGCGGCCCTACGAGCAGTACTTC	CASSYIGTGRPYEQYF
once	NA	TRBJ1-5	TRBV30	TGTGCCTGGAGTGTACTTGAAGTGAGCCATAGCAATCAGCCCCAGCATTTT	CAWSVLEVSHSNQPQHF
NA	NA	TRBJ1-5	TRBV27	TGTGCCAGCAGATCATACTTTGACAATCAGCCCCAGCATTTT	CASRSYFDNQPQHF
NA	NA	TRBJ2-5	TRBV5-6	TGTGCCAGCAGCTTGGGCGGGGACTTAGAGACCCAGTACTTC	CASSLGGDLETQYF
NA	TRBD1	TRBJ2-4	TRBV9	TGTGCCAGCAGCGTCTCACAGGGGGGCGCCAAAAACATTCAGTACTTC	CASSVSQGGAKNIQYF
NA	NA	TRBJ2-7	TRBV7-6	TGTGCCAGCAGCGACGGACAAGGGGGCTACGAGCAGTACTTC	CASSDGQGGYEQYF
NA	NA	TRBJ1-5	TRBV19	TGTGCCAGTAGTATAGTAAGCAGCGGAGGGAGTCAGCCCCAGCATTTT	CASSIVSSGGSQPQHF
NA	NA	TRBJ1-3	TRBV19	TGTGCCAGTACTGGAGTTATCACTGGAAACACCATATATTTT	CASTGVITGNTIYF
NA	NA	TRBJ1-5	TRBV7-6	TGTGCCAGCAGCTCGACAGGCGGCTTTGGTCAGCCCCAGCATTTT	CASSSTGGFGQPQHF
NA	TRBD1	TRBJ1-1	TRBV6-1	TGTGCCAGCAGTGAAGGTATGAATCTTAGGACAGGGAGCCCGAACACTGAAGCTTTCTTT	CASSEGMNLRTGSPNTEAFF
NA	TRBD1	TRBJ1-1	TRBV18	TGTGCCAGCTCCCCCGGTGGTTACAGGGGGAACACTGAAGCTTTCTTT	CASSPGGYRGNTEAFF
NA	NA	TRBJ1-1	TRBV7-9	TGTGCCAGCAGCCACCGGGAGGTGGCTTTCTTT	CASSHREVAFF
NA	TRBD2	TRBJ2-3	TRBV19	TGTGCCAGTAGTACGAGACTAGCGGGGGGTCACACAGATACGCAGTATTTT	CASSTRLAGGHTDTQYF
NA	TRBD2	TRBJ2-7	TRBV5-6	TGTGCCAGCAGCCCTGGAGCGGGGGCCTCCTACGAGCAGTACTTC	CASSPGAGASYEQYF
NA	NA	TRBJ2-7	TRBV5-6	TGTGCCAGCAGCTTGGACCGGGAGCTAGCCTCCTACGAGCAGTACTTC	CASSLDRELASYEQYF
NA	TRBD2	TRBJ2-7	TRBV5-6	TGTGCCAGCAGTCCTAGCGGGGGGGCCTACGAGCAGTACTTC	CASSPSGGAYEQYF
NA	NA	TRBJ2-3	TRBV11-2	TGTGCCAGCAGGTATCTAACAGATACGCAGTATTTT	CASRYLTDTQYF
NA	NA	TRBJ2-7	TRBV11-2	TGTGCCAGCAGCCCTGGCCCTTTGTTGTACTTC	CASSPGPLLYF
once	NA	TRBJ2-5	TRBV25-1	TGTGCCAGCAGTGAATTAGGCAGGGTAAAAGAGACCCAGTACTTC	CASSELGRVKETQYF
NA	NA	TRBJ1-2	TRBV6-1	TGTGCCAGCCTGAGATTAGTGACAGGAACCTATGGCTACACCTTC	CASLRLVTGTYGYTF
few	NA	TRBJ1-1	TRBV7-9	TGTGCCAGCGATTCAGGTCAGATGAACACTGAAGCTTTCTTT	CASDSGQMNTEAFF
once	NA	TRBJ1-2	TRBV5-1	TGCGCCAGCAGCTTAGACCTAGGGGGTAACTATGGCTACACCTTC	CASSLDLGGNYGYTF
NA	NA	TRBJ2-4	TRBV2	TGTGCCAGCAGTACAGCTATGGACAGACGCTTAGCCAAAAACATTCAGTACTTC	CASSTAMDRRLAKNIQYF
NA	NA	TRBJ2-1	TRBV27	TGTGCCAGCAGTTTTGGGGACTGGGGAGAAAATGAGCAGTTCTTC	CASSFGDWGENEQFF
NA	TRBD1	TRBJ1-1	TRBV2	TGTGCCAGCAGTGACTGGGACAGACCAGAAGCTTTCTTT	CASSDWDRPEAFF
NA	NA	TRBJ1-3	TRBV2	TGTGCCACTAGAGGTGGAAACACCATATATTTT	CATRGGNTIYF
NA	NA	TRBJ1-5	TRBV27	TGTGCCAGCAGTGCTACGTGGGGCAATAGCAATCAGCCCCAGCATTTT	CASSATWGNSNQPQHF
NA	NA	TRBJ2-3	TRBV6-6	TGTGCCAGCAGTTACTCCAACAGGGCTGATACGCAGTATTTT	CASSYSNRADTQYF
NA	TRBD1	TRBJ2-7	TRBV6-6	TGTGCCAGCAGACAGGGGCCCTACGAGCAGTACTTC	CASRQGPYEQYF
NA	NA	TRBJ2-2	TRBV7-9	TGTGCCAGCAGCTTATATGGCCGGGTTGGGGAGCTGTTTTTT	CASSLYGRVGELFF
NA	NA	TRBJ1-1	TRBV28	TGTGCCAGCAGCCAACCATTGGGGACAACTGAAGCTTTCTTT	CASSQPLGTTEAFF
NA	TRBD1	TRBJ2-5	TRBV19	TGTGCCAGTAGTCCAGGGACAGGTCTCAATTCTAGGGAGACCCAGTACTTC	CASSPGTGLNSRETQYF
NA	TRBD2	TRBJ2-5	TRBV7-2	TGTGCCAGCAGCCCGGGACTAGCGGGAGGGACCCAGTACTTC	CASSPGLAGGTQYF